This T cell receptor beta chain appears in the sequencing data of a study of control samples from healthy donors and cancer patients. This CDR3 comprises 18 residues. CDR1 and CDR2 from the germline V gene are SGHAT and FQNNGV. Points on this clone: Germline and junction disagree at one end, which may indicate a read error.

Profiled with immunoSEQ multiplex PCR; TCRdb holds only in-frame clones, not every one. This sample has roughly 76,000 clones, with more than 85% found just once. J is TRBJ1-2 and V is TRBV11-2, with TRBD1 identical over 10 bases. The sample consisted of PBMCs. The clonotype originates from a woman in her forties with lung cancer. CDR3 nucleotides: TGTGCCACCAGCCCGGGGGGGGGACAGGGGCCGAGGGACTATGGCTACACCTTC. This translates into CATSPGGGQGPRDYGYTF.